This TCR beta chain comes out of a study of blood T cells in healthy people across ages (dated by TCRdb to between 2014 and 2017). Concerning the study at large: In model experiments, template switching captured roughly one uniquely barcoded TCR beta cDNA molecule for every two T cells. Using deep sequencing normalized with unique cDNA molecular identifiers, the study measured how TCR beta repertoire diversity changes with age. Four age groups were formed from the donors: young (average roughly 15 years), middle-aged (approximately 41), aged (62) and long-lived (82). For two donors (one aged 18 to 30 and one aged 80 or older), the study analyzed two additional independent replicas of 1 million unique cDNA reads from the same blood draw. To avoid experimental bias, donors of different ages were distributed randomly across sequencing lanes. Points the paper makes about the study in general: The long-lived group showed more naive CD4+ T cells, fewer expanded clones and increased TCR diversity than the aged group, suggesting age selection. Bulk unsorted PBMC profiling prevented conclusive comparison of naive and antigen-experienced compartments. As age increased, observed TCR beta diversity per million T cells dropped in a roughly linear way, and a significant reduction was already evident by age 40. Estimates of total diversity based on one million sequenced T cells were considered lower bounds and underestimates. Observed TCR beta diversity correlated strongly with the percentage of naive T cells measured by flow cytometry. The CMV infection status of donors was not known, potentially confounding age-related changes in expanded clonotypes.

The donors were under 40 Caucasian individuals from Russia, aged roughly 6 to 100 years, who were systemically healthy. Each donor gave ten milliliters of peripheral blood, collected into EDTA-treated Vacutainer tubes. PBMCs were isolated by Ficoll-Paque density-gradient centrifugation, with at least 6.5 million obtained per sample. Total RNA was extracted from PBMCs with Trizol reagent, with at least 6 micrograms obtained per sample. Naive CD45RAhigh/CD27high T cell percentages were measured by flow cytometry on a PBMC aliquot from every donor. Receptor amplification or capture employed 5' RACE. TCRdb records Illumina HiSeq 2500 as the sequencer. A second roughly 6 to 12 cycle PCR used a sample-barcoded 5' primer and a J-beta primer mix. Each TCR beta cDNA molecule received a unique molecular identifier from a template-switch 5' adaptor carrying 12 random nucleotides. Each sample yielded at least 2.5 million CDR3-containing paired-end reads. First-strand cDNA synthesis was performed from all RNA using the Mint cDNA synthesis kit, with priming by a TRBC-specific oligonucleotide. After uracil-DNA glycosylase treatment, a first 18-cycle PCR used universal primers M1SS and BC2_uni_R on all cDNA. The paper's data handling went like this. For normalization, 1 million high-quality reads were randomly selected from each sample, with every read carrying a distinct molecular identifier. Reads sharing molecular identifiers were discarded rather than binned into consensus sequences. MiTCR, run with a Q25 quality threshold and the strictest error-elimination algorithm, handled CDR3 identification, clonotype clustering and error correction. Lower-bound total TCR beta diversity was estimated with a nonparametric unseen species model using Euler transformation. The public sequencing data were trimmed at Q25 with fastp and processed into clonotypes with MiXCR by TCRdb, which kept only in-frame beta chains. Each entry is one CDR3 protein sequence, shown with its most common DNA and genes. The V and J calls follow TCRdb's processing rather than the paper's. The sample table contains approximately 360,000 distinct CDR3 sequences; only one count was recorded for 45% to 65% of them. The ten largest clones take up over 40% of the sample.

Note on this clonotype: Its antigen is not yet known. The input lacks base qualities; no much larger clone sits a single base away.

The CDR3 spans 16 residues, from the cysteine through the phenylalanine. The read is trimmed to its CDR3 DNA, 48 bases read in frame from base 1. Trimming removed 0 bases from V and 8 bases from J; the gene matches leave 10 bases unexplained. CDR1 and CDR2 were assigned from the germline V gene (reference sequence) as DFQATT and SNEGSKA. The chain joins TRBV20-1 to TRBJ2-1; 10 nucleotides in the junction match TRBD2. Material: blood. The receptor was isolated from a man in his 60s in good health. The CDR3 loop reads CSARDLASGSRYEQFF. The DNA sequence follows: TGCAGTGCTAGAGATCTAGCTAGCGGGAGTCGATATGAGCAGTTCTTC.